The clone carrying this TCR beta chain was seen just once. The data were taken from a study of CD8 T cells in Susac syndrome. Random hexamers primed reverse transcription of 0.5 to 1 ug RNA. Multiplex immunoSEQ PCR targeted 54 Vbeta and 13 Jbeta TCR beta segments. Each CDR3 protein is one row after TCRdb ran MiXCR on the immunoSEQ multiplex PCR reads. This sample has more than 65,000 distinct CDR3 sequences, with about 95% found just once. TCR beta sequences were obtained from blood CD8+ and CD4+ T cells. Matching for age and sex applied to the controls, who were healthy donors. TEMRA cells were FACS-enriched and CD8+ and CD4+ T cells negatively isolated. The TCR sequence derives from a human donor in good health. Sequenced sample: CD8+ T cells from PBMCs.

CDR3 region: CATARIGGDAGELFF. CDR3 sequence (DNA): TGCGCCACAGCGCGGATAGGGGGCGACGCCGGGGAGCTGTTTTTT. The gene calls are TRBV5-1 and TRBJ2-2; TRBD1 aligns across 7 bases. CDR3 size: 15 residues. The V segment lost 9 bases and the J segment 6 bases; nucleotides outside the gene matches: 14. Germline CDR1 SGHRS, CDR2 YFSETQ.